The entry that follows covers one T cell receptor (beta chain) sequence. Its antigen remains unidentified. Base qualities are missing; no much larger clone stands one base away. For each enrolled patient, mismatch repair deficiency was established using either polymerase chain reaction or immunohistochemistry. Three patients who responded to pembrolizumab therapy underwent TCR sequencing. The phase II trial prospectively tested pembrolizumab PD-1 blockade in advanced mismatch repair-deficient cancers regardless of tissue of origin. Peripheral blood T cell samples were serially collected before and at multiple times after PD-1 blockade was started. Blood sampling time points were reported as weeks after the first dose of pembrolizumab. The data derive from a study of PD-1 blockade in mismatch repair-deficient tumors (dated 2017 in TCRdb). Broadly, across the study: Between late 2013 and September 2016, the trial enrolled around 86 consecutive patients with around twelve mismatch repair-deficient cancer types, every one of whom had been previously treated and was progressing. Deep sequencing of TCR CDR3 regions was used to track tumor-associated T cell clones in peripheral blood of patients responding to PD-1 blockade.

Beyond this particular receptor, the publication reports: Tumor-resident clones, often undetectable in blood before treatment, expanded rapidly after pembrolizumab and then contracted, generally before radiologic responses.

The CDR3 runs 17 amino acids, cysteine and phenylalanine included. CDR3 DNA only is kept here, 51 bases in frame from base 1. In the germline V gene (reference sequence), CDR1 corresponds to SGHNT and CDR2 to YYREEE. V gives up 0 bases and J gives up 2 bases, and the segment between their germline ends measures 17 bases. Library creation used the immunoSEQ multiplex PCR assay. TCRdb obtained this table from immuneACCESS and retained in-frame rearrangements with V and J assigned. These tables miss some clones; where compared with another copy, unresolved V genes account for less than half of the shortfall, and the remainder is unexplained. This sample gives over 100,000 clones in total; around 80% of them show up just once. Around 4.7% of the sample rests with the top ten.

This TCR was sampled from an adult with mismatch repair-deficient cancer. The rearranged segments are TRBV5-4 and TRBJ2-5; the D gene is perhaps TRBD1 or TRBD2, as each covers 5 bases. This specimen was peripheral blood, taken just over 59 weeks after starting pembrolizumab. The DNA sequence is TGTGCCAGCAGCTTGGACGGGGCTAGCCGGGTTCAAGAGACCCAGTACTTC. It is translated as CASSLDGASRVQETQYF. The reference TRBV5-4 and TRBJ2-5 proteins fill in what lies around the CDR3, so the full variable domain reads ETGVTQSPTHLIKTRGQQVTLRCSSQSGHNTVSWYQQALGQGPQFIFQYYREEENGRGNFPPRFSGLQFPNYSSELNVNALELDDSALYLCASSLDGASRVQETQYFGPGTRLLVL.